What follows are 13 T cell receptor beta chains derived from one specimen sequenced in a study of CD8 T cells in Susac syndrome. RNA, at about 0.45 to 1 ug, was reverse transcribed with random hexamers. MiXCR, run by TCRdb on the immunoSEQ multiplex PCR reads, gives a single entry per CDR3 protein. The repertoire has 180,000 or so distinct CDR3 sequences, around 94% of them found once; the top ten carry around 0.14%. The sequenced sample consisted of CD4+ T cells from PBMCs. Source of these receptors: a human donor in good health.

The rearrangement links TRBV9 to TRBJ1-6, with D tentatively TRBD1 (5 bases). The germline V gene encodes CDR1 SGDLS and CDR2 YYNGEE. CDR3 size: 16 residues. The V end lost 3 bases, the J end lost 5 bases, and 15 bases lay between the germline ends. The CDR3 here is CASSAKGTDDNSPLHF. CDR3 nucleotide sequence: TGTGCCAGCAGCGCGAAGGGGACGGACGATAATTCACCCCTCCACTTT.

This clonotype appeared a single time. This chain connects TRBV20-1 to TRBJ2-7, with 9 bases that match TRBD2. Germline loops: CDR1 DFQATT, CDR2 SNEGSKA (reference sequence). The CDR3 runs to 16 residues. V lost 2 bases to trimming and J lost 2 bases; unmatched junction nucleotides: 10. In DNA form, the CDR3 reads TGCAGTGCTAGAATGTTCACTAGCGGGTCCCCCTACGAGCAGTACTTC. Amino acids: CSARMFTSGSPYEQYF.

The chain joins TRBV9 to TRBJ2-3; a possible D gene is TRBD1 (6 bases). The V and J ends lost 7 bases and 1 base respectively, with 13 bases between them. This CDR3 is built from 14 residues. CDR1 is SGDLS, CDR2 YYNGEE, per germline. The DNA for the CDR3 is TGTGCCAGCCGACGGGACACTCGCACAGATACGCAGTATTTT. It is translated as CASRRDTRTDTQYF.

V is TRBV3-1 and J is TRBJ2-2, with D possibly being TRBD1 (5 bases). Trimming cost V 0 bases and J 5 bases, with 13 bases left between them. This CDR3 contains 16 residues. Germline CDR1 is LGHDT and CDR2 is YNNKEL (reference sequence). CDR3 coding DNA: TGTGCCAGCAGCCAAGATCCCCAGGGTGAAACCGGGGAGCTGTTTTTT. It is translated as CASSQDPQGETGELFF.

The CDR3 DNA reads TGTGCCAGCAGTTTGGCAGGGGAGAGGGGTTCACCCCTCCACTTT. It yields the protein CASSLAGERGSPLHF. V gene TRBV12-3 or TRBV12-4 combines with J gene TRBJ1-6; maybe TRBD1 (6 bases). The ends were cut back, 3 bases at V and 9 bases at J, with 15 bases in the middle. This CDR3 comprises 15 residues.

This chain connects TRBV6-2 or TRBV6-3 to TRBJ1-2, with D possibly TRBD1 on 5 matching bases. Between the trimmed V and J ends, which lost 6 bases and 6 bases, there was a span of 20 bases. Looked up from germline, CDR1 is MNHEY and CDR2 is SVGEGT. The CDR3 length is 15 residues. The CDR3 region is CASSALQPGRDGYTF. The CDR3 DNA is TGTGCCAGCAGCGCATTGCAGCCAGGGAGAGATGGCTACACCTTC.

This sequence joins TRBV24-1 and TRBJ1-2; perhaps TRBD1 as D (6 bases). V was shortened by 0 bases and J by 4 bases, with 14 bases between the two germline ends. Germline loops: CDR1 KGHDR, CDR2 SFDVKD. There are 16 residues in the CDR3. The CDR3 DNA sequence: TGTGCCACCAGTGATTTGGCCCCCGGCAGGGGCTATGGCTACACCTTC. Protein: CATSDLAPGRGYGYTF.

The CDR3 loop reads CASSSRQAGSTGELFF. The CDR3 DNA reads TGTGCCAGCAGCTCAAGACAGGCCGGGAGCACCGGGGAGCTGTTTTTT. The rearrangement uses TRBV5-6 and TRBJ2-2, with D possibly called TRBD1 or TRBD2 (6 bases each). The length of the CDR3 is 16 residues. Trimming shortened V by 3 bases and J by 4 bases, and 16 bases separated the two germline ends. Germline CDR1 is SGHDT and CDR2 is YYEEEE.

The rearrangement joins TRBV5-4 to TRBJ1-2; perhaps TRBD1 as D (5 bases). This CDR3 is 18 amino acids long. Trimming left V 2 bases short and J 3 bases short, with 23 bases between. Germline CDR1 is SGHNT and CDR2 is YYREEE (reference sequence). The CDR3 spells CASSLRVLQVTAHYGYTF. The CDR3 DNA sequence: TGTGCCAGCAGCTTAAGGGTACTACAGGTTACAGCCCACTATGGCTACACCTTC.

This chain connects TRBV7-9 to TRBJ2-1; 14 bases line up with TRBD2. Germline V gene lookup returns CDR1 SEHNR and CDR2 FQNEAQ (reference sequence). J gave up 10 bases and V 4 bases, and 9 bases lay outside the gene matches. This CDR3 region has 16 residues. In DNA form, the CDR3 reads TGTGCCAGCAGCTCTGGACTAGCGGGGGGACTCGAGGAGCAGTTCTTC. Translation: CASSSGLAGGLEEQFF. The variable domain in full, with the rest retrieved from reference TRBV7-9 and TRBJ2-1, is DTGVSQNPRHKITKRGQNVTFRCDPISEHNRLYWYRQTLGQGPEFLTYFQNEAQLEKSRLLSDRFSAERPKGSFSTLEIQRTEQGDSAMYLCASSSGLAGGLEEQFFGPGTRLTVL.

This chain uses TRBV9 with TRBJ2-3; a possible D gene is TRBD2 (6 bases). V was shortened by 0 bases and J by 4 bases, with 15 bases between the two germline ends. The CDR3 is 16 residues long. The germline gives CDR1 SGDLS, CDR2 YYNGEE. The CDR3 region is CASSVGGTIAADTQYF. DNA of the CDR3: TGTGCCAGCAGCGTAGGTGGGACGATAGCGGCAGATACGCAGTATTTT.

The sample holds one count of this clonotype. V and J are TRBV7-9 and TRBJ2-7, with 8 positions matching TRBD1. Trimming at V came to 8 bases and at J to 3 bases, leaving 9 bases not matched to a gene. CDR1 and CDR2 (germline): SEHNR, FQNEAQ (reference sequence). The CDR3 has 14 residues. Written as DNA, the CDR3 is TGTGCCAGCGGGCCAGGGACAGGCGTCTACGAGCAGTACTTC. Its protein product is CASGPGTGVYEQYF. Filled out from reference TRBV7-9 and TRBJ2-7, the complete variable domain reads DTGVSQNPRHKITKRGQNVTFRCDPISEHNRLYWYRQTLGQGPEFLTYFQNEAQLEKSRLLSDRFSAERPKGSFSTLEIQRTEQGDSAMYLCASGPGTGVYEQYFGPGTRLTVT.

This clonotype was observed a single time. The chain combines TRBV5-1 with TRBJ1-1; TRBD1 might be the D (5 bases). Trimming pared 4 bases from V and 2 bases from J, leaving 18 bases between. The CDR3 runs to 16 residues. The germline V gene has CDR1 SGHRS and CDR2 YFSETQ. The CDR3 spells CASSPGLRDYNTEAFF. As DNA, the CDR3 is TGCGCCAGCAGCCCGGGACTCAGGGATTATAACACTGAAGCTTTCTTT.